The rows below give T cell receptor beta chains drawn from one sample of a study of T cells in Graves' hyperthyroidism and ophthalmopathy. One entry per CDR3 protein results from TCRdb running MiXCR on the multiplex PCR reads. Of around 600,000 distinct CDR3 sequences in the sample, approximately 15% were seen once. The sequenced material came from blood. The receptors were gathered from a woman aged 18 to 35 with Graves' ophthalmopathy. Both conserved end residues are part of each CDR3. The D gene is left open where the match is weak. Rows may omit the clone size; those that give it use once, few, many or a size class.

cdr3_aa cdr3_nt v_call d_call j_call clone_size
CASSPQSNQPQHF TGTGCCAGCAGCCCCCAGTCTAATCAGCCCCAGCATTTT TRBV7-2 NA TRBJ1-5 many
CAWSVLAGGRQQYF TGTGCCTGGAGCGTCCTAGCGGGAGGTCGGCAGCAGTACTTC TRBV30 TRBD2 TRBJ2-7 NA
CASSLDVSGHSYNEQFF TGTGCCAGCAGCTTGGACGTTAGTGGACACTCCTACAATGAGCAGTTCTTC TRBV7-2 NA TRBJ2-1 many
CASSPGDGDQPQHF TGTGCCAGCTCACCAGGGGATGGTGATCAGCCCCAGCATTTT TRBV18 NA TRBJ1-5 many
CASSDRRRDRAISGANVLTF TGTGCCAGCAGCGATAGACGCCGGGACAGGGCCATTTCTGGGGCCAACGTCCTGACTTTC TRBV11-2 TRBD1 TRBJ2-6 many
CSARPNGISEQFF TGCAGTGCTAGGCCAAATGGTATTAGTGAGCAGTTCTTC TRBV20-1 NA TRBJ2-1 many
CASSRSETRDTDTQYF TGTGCCAGCAGCCGGTCAGAGACGAGAGACACAGATACGCAGTATTTT TRBV6-1 NA TRBJ2-3 NA
CASSRDVGGFVTDTQYF TGTGCCAGCAGCCGAGATGTTGGGGGATTTGTGACAGATACGCAGTATTTT TRBV9 NA TRBJ2-3 few
CASSGTPNTGELFF TGTGCCAGTAGTGGGACTCCCAACACCGGGGAGCTGTTTTTT TRBV19 NA TRBJ2-2 NA
CASSARDSGSNAGSGNTIYF TGTGCCAGCAGCGCCCGGGACAGCGGATCCAATGCGGGGTCTGGAAACACCATATATTTT TRBV7-9 TRBD1 TRBJ1-3 NA
CASTQGGLSGANVLTF TGTGCCAGCACCCAGGGGGGCCTCTCTGGGGCCAACGTCCTGACTTTC TRBV11-2 NA TRBJ2-6 many
CAGSASSYEQYF TGTGCCGGCTCAGCCTCGTCCTACGAGCAGTACTTC TRBV18 NA TRBJ2-7 NA
CASSLARVNTGELFF TGTGCCAGCAGCTTAGCCAGGGTGAACACCGGGGAGCTGTTTTTT TRBV7-8 NA TRBJ2-2 many
CASSLGPTSGYNEQFF TGTGCCAGCAGCTTAGGGCCTACTAGCGGTTACAATGAGCAGTTCTTC TRBV11-2 TRBD2 TRBJ2-1 NA
CASSPKAGQPANYGYTF TGTGCCAGCTCACCAAAGGCGGGACAGCCAGCTAACTATGGCTACACCTTC TRBV18 TRBD1 TRBJ1-2 NA
CASGQTGYEQYF TGTGCCAGCGGACAGACAGGCTACGAGCAGTACTTC TRBV6-1 NA TRBJ2-7 many
CASSLGTTDNSPLHF TGTGCCAGCAGCTTAGGGACGACTGATAATTCACCCCTCCACTTT TRBV7-3 NA TRBJ1-6 many
CASSRGDYSNQPQHF TGTGCCAGTAGTAGAGGAGACTATAGCAATCAGCCCCAGCATTTT TRBV19 NA TRBJ1-5 once
CASSLLLAGDFTGELFF TGTGCCAGCAGCTTACTCCTAGCGGGGGATTTCACCGGGGAGCTGTTTTTT TRBV5-8 TRBD2 TRBJ2-2 few
CASSLRTRNTGELFF TGTGCCAGCAGCTTGCGGACAAGGAACACCGGGGAGCTGTTTTTT TRBV5-8 NA TRBJ2-2 many
CASSSPDLNYGYTF TGTGCCAGCAGTTCCCCGGACCTCAACTATGGCTACACCTTC TRBV28 NA TRBJ1-2 many
CASSGGLFF TGTGCCAGCAGTGGGGGGCTGTTTTTT TRBV28 NA TRBJ2-2 few
CASSPWSGTSEGNEQFF TGTGCCAGCAGCCCCTGGTCCGGGACTAGCGAAGGGAATGAGCAGTTCTTC TRBV7-2 TRBD2 TRBJ2-1 many
CASSIGWIYEQYF TGTGCCAGTAGTATTGGTTGGATCTACGAGCAGTACTTC TRBV19 NA TRBJ2-7 NA
CASSPALYNEQFF TGTGCCAGCTCACCAGCTCTCTACAATGAGCAGTTCTTC TRBV18 NA TRBJ2-1 NA
CASSNRGTGELFF TGTGCCAGCAGTAATAGGGGGACCGGGGAGCTGTTTTTT TRBV2 NA TRBJ2-2 many
CASSLPGRGRKTQYF TGTGCCAGCAGTTTACCCGGGAGGGGTAGGAAGACCCAGTACTTC TRBV27 TRBD2 TRBJ2-5 many
CASSRLAGAETQYF TGTGCCAGCAGCCGCTTAGCGGGAGCGGAGACCCAGTACTTC TRBV14 TRBD2 TRBJ2-5 few